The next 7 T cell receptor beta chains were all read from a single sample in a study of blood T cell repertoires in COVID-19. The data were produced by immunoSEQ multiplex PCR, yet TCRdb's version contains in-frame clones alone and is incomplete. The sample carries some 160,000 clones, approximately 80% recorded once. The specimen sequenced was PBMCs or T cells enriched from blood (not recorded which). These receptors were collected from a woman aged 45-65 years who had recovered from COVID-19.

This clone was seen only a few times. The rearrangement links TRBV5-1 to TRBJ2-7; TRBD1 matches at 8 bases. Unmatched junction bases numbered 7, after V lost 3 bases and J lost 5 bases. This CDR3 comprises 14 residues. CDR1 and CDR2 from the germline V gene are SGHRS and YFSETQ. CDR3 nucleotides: TGCGCCAGCAGCTGGGGTACAGGGGGGAACGAGCAGTACTTC. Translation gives CASSWGTGGNEQYF.

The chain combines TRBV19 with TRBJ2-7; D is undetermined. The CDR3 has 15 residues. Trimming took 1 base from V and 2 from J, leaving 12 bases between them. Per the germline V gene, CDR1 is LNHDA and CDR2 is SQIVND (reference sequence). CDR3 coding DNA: TGTGCCAGTAGTATAGCTGCACAAGTTACCTACGAGCAGTACTTC. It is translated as CASSIAAQVTYEQYF.

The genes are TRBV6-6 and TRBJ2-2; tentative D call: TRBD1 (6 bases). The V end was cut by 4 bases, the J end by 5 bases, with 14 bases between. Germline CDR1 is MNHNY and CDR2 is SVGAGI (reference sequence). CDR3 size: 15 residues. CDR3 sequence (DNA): TGTGCCAGCAGTTGGGCAGGGGCAGCAACCGGGGAGCTGTTTTTT. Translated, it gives CASSWAGAATGELFF.

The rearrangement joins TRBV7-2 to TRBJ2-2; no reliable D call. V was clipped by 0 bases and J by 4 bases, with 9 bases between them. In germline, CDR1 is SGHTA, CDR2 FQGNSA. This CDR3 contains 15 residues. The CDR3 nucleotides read TGTGCCAGCAGCTTAGCGCCTCAGGTCACCGGGGAGCTGTTTTTT. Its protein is CASSLAPQVTGELFF.

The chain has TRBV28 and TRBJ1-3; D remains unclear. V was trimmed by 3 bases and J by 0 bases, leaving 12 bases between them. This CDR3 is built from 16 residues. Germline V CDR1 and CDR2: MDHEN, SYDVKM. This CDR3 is CASSFMTESSGNTIYF. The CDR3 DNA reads TGTGCCAGCAGTTTCATGACGGAGAGCTCTGGAAACACCATATATTTT.

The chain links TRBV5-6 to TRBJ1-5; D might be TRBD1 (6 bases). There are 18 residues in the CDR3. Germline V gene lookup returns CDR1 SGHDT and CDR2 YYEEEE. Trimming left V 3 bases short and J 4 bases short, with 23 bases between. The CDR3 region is CASSSREGGDSHNQPQHF. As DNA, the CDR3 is TGTGCCAGCAGCTCCCGCGAGGGGGGGGATAGTCATAATCAGCCCCAGCATTTT. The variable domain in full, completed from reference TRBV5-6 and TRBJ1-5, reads DAGVTQSPTHLIKTRGQQVTLRCSPKSGHDTVSWYQQALGQGPQFIFQYYEEEERQRGNFPDRFSGHQFPNYSSELNVNALLLGDSALYLCASSSREGGDSHNQPQHFGDGTRLSIL.

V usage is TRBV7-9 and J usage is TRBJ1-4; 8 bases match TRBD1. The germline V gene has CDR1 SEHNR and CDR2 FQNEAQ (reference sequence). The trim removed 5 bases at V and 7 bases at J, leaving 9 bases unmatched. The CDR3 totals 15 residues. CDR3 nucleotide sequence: TGTGCCAGCAGCATTTCTCAGGGGGCGGGTGAAAAACTGTTTTTT. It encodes CASSISQGAGEKLFF.